This entry is about one T cell receptor (beta chain). Original analysis: The authors estimated nucleated cell counts from reference gene primer amplification. Libraries were prepared by immunoSEQ multiplex PCR; TCRdb keeps only in-frame clonotypes and omits some of them. V, J and clone size are taken as reported in that table, and D and trimming were inferred from the DNA itself. The repertoire holds about 310,000 clones, around 87% seen once, with around 1.2% in the top ten. These data come from a study of blood T cell repertoires in COVID-19. Study context: Material from acute and convalescent COVID-19 was sourced from the United States, Italy and Spain. PBMCs, B-cell-depleted T cells, or T cells provided the cDNA or gDNA that made up the material.

V was clipped by 3 bases and J by 3 bases; unmatched bases: 1. The CDR3 totals 15 residues. CDR1 and CDR2 from the germline V gene are MDHEN and SYDVKM. This TCR came from a man in his sixties or seventies with acute or convalescent COVID-19. The chain recombines TRBV28 with TRBJ2-2, with TRBD2 identical over 10 bases. The source material was peripheral blood. The CDR3 region has the DNA TGTGCCAGCAGTTTTAGCGGGAGGCACACCGGGGAGCTGTTTTTT. Translation gives CASSFSGRHTGELFF.